This T cell receptor (beta chain) stems from a study of cytomegalovirus exposure and HLA in healthy donors. It was with 60 Vbeta and 13 Jbeta primers that the PCR ran. TCRdb's table, derived via immunoSEQ multiplex PCR, lists solely in-frame clones and lacks some. Of about 140,000 clones listed, 68% were seen once; the top ten hold approximately 4.2%. Between the trimmed V and J ends, which lost 3 bases and 6 bases, there was a span of 21 bases. This CDR3 has 16 residues. The germline CDR1 and CDR2 sequences are SGHRS and YFSETQ. The sequencing input was PBMCs. This TCR was recovered from a man aged 55 to 70 in good health and CMV-seronegative. The rearrangement links TRBV5-1 to TRBJ1-1; the D gene is possibly TRBD1 (6 bases). Here the CDR3 reads CASSSRGGGETPEAFF. The CDR3 DNA sequence: TGCGCCAGCAGCTCCAGGGGTGGGGGCGAGACCCCTGAAGCTTTCTTT. The full variable domain, its missing parts supplied by reference TRBV5-1 and TRBJ1-1, is KAGVTQTPRYLIKTRGQQVTLSCSPISGHRSVSWYQQTPGQGLQFLFEYFSETQRNKGNFPGRFSGRQFSNSRSEMNVSTLELGDSALYLCASSSRGGGETPEAFFGQGTRLTVV.